A single sample gave rise to the 17 T cell receptor beta chains below, sequenced in a study of CD8 T cells in ankylosing spondylitis. MiXCR, applied by TCRdb to the 5' RACE reads, yields one record per CDR3 protein. This table has around 210,000 distinct CDR3 sequences, roughly 8.2% appearing once. Material: blood, either unsorted or a sorted T cell fraction (not recorded which). The source of these receptors is a female donor with ankylosing spondylitis or in good health (not recorded which).

This clonotype was counted at least ten times. This sequence joins TRBV5-1 and TRBJ2-1; tentative D call: TRBD2 (6 bases). This CDR3 comprises 14 residues. V lost 2 bases to trimming and J lost 5 bases, with 11 bases between them. Germline V gene sequence: CDR1 SGHRS, CDR2 YFSETQ. The CDR3 bases are TGCGCCAGCAGCTTAGCTAGCGTCAACAATGAGCAGTTCTTC. It is translated as CASSLASVNNEQFF.

The gene calls are TRBV6-2 or TRBV6-3 and TRBJ1-5; 7 bases fit TRBD1. The trim removed 10 bases at V and 5 bases at J, leaving 5 bases unmatched. Per the germline V gene, CDR1 is MNHEY and CDR2 is SVGEGT. The CDR3 is made up of 12 amino acids. CDR3 sequence reads: CATRTGDQPQHF. CDR3 in DNA: TGTGCCACCCGGACAGGAGATCAGCCCCAGCATTTT.

At least ten counts were recorded for this clonotype. The V call is TRBV6-1, the J call TRBJ1-6; unclear D gene. CDR3 size: 17 residues. The germline V gene encodes CDR1 MNHNS and CDR2 SASEGT. Trimming shortened V by 6 bases and J by 4 bases, and 19 bases separated the two germline ends. The CDR3 loop is CASRDRPRNLYNSPLHF. Here the CDR3 DNA reads TGTGCCAGCAGGGACCGACCGCGAAACCTTTATAATTCACCCCTCCACTTT.

This clonotype has just a few counts. V is TRBV30 and J is TRBJ2-2; 8 bases line up with TRBD2. The CDR3 runs to 15 residues. Trimming removed 5 bases from V and 1 base from J; junction bases left unmatched: 6. In germline, CDR1 is GTSNPN, CDR2 SVGIG (reference sequence). This chain's CDR3 is CAWAAGAGNTGELFF. The DNA of the CDR3 is TGTGCCTGGGCAGCGGGAGCGGGGAACACCGGGGAGCTGTTTTTT.

This clonotype was seen only a few times. The CDR3 DNA is TGTGCCATCAGTGAGGCGGGACTAGCGGGAGGGCCTGATGAGCAGTTCTTC. Translation: CAISEAGLAGGPDEQFF. The chain joins TRBV10-3 to TRBJ2-1; 16 positions match TRBD2. The CDR3 length is 17 residues. Germline CDR1 is ENHRY and CDR2 is SYGVKD. Trimming removed 2 bases from V and 8 bases from J; junction bases left unmatched: 6.

The sample holds many counts of this clonotype. The rearrangement joins TRBV2 to TRBJ2-1, with D perhaps assigned TRBD1 or TRBD2 (6 bases each). V lost 3 bases and J 2 bases, leaving 11 bases between the germline ends. Germline CDR1 and CDR2: SNHLY and FYNNEI. CDR3 size: 15 residues. Here the CDR3 DNA reads TGTGCCAGCAGTGAGAGGGGGAGGACCTACAATGAGCAGTTCTTC. This translates into CASSERGRTYNEQFF.

This clonotype was counted between two and nine times. This chain joins TRBV20-1 and TRBJ2-5, with D possibly TRBD2 on 6 matching bases. The length of the CDR3 is 10 residues. Trimming took 6 bases from V and 4 from J, leaving 6 bases between them. Germline V gene sequence: CDR1 DFQATT, CDR2 SNEGSKA (reference sequence). CDR3 sequence reads: CSAGGETQYF. In DNA, the CDR3 is TGCAGTGCCGGGGGAGAGACCCAGTACTTC.

This clonotype was counted at least ten times. The chain is built from TRBV11-2 and TRBJ2-7; possible D gene TRBD1, 5 bases. Germline CDR1 reads SGHAT; CDR2 reads FQNNGV. The CDR3 runs to 14 residues. V lost 0 bases and J lost 5, with 11 bases in between. Here the CDR3 reads CASSLERTTNEQYF. The CDR3, as DNA: TGTGCCAGCAGCTTAGAGAGGACAACGAACGAGCAGTACTTC.

This clonotype was found many times. This chain links TRBV24-1 with TRBJ2-1; 7 positions agree with TRBD2. This CDR3 has 15 amino acids. With 6 bases clipped from V and 2 bases from J, the junction kept 6 bases outside the gene matches. CDR1 and CDR2 (germline): KGHDR, SFDVKD. CDR3 sequence reads: CATSPSGTTYNEQFF. The CDR3 region has the DNA TGTGCCACCAGTCCCTCCGGGACTACCTACAATGAGCAGTTCTTC.

This clonotype was seen many times. The chain's CDR3 is CASSTRGPRDQPQHF. In DNA form, the CDR3 reads TGTGCCAGTAGTACCCGGGGTCCTAGGGATCAGCCCCAGCATTTT. V and J are TRBV19 and TRBJ1-5; D ambiguous. Trimming cost V 4 bases and J 5 bases, with 15 bases left between them. The CDR3 contains 15 residues. Per the germline V gene, CDR1 is LNHDA and CDR2 is SQIVND (reference sequence).

The table lists this clonotype with many counts. The gene calls are TRBV6-2 or TRBV6-3 and TRBJ2-3; D is unresolved. This CDR3 has 12 residues. With 7 bases removed from V and 6 bases from J, the gap between germline ends came to 11 bases. Germline loops: CDR1 MNHEY, CDR2 SVGEGT. Here the CDR3 reads CASTEPTDTQYF. The CDR3 bases are TGTGCCAGCACAGAGCCCACGGATACGCAGTATTTT.

This clonotype came up a few times. The genes are TRBV6-6 and TRBJ2-7; possibly TRBD2 for D (7 bases). The CDR3 length is 13 residues. Germline CDR1 MNHNY, CDR2 SVGAGI (reference sequence). The ends were cut back, 3 bases at V and 3 bases at J, with 9 bases in the middle. CDR3: CASSYRGGYEQYF. The CDR3 coding sequence is TGTGCCAGCAGTTATAGGGGGGGCTACGAGCAGTACTTC.

This clonotype appeared many times. The rearrangement links TRBV5-1 to TRBJ2-1; 8 bases align to TRBD2. V dropped 2 bases and J dropped 0; count of bases not matched to a gene: 13. Germline V gives CDR1 SGHRS, CDR2 YFSETQ. The CDR3 has 19 amino acids. The CDR3 DNA reads as TGCGCCAGCAGCTTCCCCCTAGCGGGCCGTCCGAGCTCCTACAATGAGCAGTTCTTC. Translation gives CASSFPLAGRPSSYNEQFF.

This clonotype came up many times. Here the CDR3 DNA reads TGTGCCAGCAGCTTAGCCCTCGGACAGGGAAGCTCTGGAAACACCATATATTTT. This encodes CASSLALGQGSSGNTIYF. The chain has TRBV7-9 and TRBJ1-3, with 8 bases that match TRBD1. The length of the CDR3 is 18 residues. The trim removed 0 bases at V and 0 bases at J, leaving 7 bases unmatched. The germline V gene encodes CDR1 SEHNR and CDR2 FQNEAQ (reference sequence).

This clonotype was seen only a few times. A read error may explain this, as a much larger clone is one base away. This chain connects TRBV12-3 or TRBV12-4 to TRBJ1-1; D uncertain. The CDR3 is made up of 14 amino acids. Written as DNA, the CDR3 is TGTACCAGCAGTTCGGACTGGGAGAACACTGAAGCTTTCTTT. This translates into CTSSSDWENTEAFF.

A few counts support this clonotype. The rearrangement uses TRBV7-2 and TRBJ2-7; 9 bases match TRBD2. V was clipped by 5 bases and J by 3 bases; unmatched bases: 11. This CDR3 region has 16 residues. Germline CDR1 is SGHTA and CDR2 is FQGNSA. The CDR3 DNA is TGTGCCAGCAGCCAAGGTCGGCTAGCGGGATACTACGAGCAGTACTTC. It specifies CASSQGRLAGYYEQYF.

This clonotype was counted many times. The V and J genes are TRBV7-9 and TRBJ2-7; TRBD1 is a possible D gene (5 bases). The germline CDR1 and CDR2 sequences are SEHNR and FQNEAQ (reference sequence). CDR3 length equals 13 residues. V shed 10 bases and J shed 0 bases, with 13 bases lying between them. As DNA, the CDR3 is TGTGCCATCACAGGTGAAAACTCCTACGAGCAGTACTTC. Translating gives CAITGENSYEQYF.